The 9 T cell receptor beta chains in this list originate from one sample, sequenced in a study of vaccination and CD4 T cells after COVID-19. No antigen is known for these receptors. Treatment specified: roughly ten-day PBMC culture with coronavirus spike peptide pools or control peptides (ViraFEST assay). The Oncomine TCR Beta short-read assay was what sequenced the DNA obtained from cultured CD4+ T cells. One entry per CDR3 protein results from TCRdb running MiXCR on the PCR reads. This table holds fewer than 20,000 distinct CDR3 sequences, roughly 50% found once. The material sequenced was CD4+ T cells from blood, cultured in vitro. Receptors originate from a human donor who had recovered from COVID-19.

The chain couples TRBV2 to TRBJ1-1; 7 bases map to TRBD1. This CDR3 spans 15 amino acids. Germline lookup yields CDR1 SNHLY and CDR2 FYNNEI. The junction had 10 bases not matched to a gene; V was cut back by 4 bases and J by 5 bases. CDR3 nucleotide sequence: TGTGCCAGCAGTGCTCGGACAGGAGGGGGAACTGAAGCTTTCTTT. Its translation: CASSARTGGGTEAFF.

The CDR3 protein is CAWSVTGPRSVYGYTF. CDR3 DNA sequence: TGTGCCTGGAGTGTGACAGGGCCAAGGTCGGTCTATGGCTACACCTTC. The chain uses TRBV30 and TRBJ1-2, with 7 positions matching TRBD1. V trimming: 0 bases; J trimming: 4 bases; junction bases outside the gene matches: 11. Germline V gene sequence: CDR1 GTSNPN, CDR2 SVGIG (reference sequence). This CDR3 is 16 amino acids long.

This clonotype appeared a few times. The chain couples TRBV6-1 to TRBJ2-5; D might be TRBD1 or TRBD2, each matching 5 bases. CDR1 is MNHNS and CDR2 is SASEGT in the germline V gene. The CDR3 extends over 15 amino acids. With 7 bases removed from V and 5 bases from J, the gap between germline ends came to 20 bases. The CDR3 loop reads CASTSGAAGQETQYF. The CDR3 nucleotides read TGTGCCAGCACCTCCGGGGCAGCCGGGCAGGAGACCCAGTACTTC.

The chain joins TRBV30 to TRBJ1-1; no firm D call. This CDR3 is built from 13 residues. Trimming removed 4 bases at V and 0 bases at J, with 9 bases between. Germline assignment: CDR1 GTSNPN and CDR2 SVGIG (reference sequence). This chain's CDR3 is CAWMVTMNTEAFF. CDR3 bases: TGTGCCTGGATGGTCACCATGAACACTGAAGCTTTCTTT.

The chain has TRBV2 and TRBJ2-3; TRBD2 agrees at 12 bases. CDR3 length: 13 amino acids. The germline CDR1 and CDR2 sequences are SNHLY and FYNNEI. V shed 6 bases and J 7 bases; nucleotides not matched to a gene: 2. CDR3 sequence (DNA): TGTGCCAGCAGAGGACTAGCGGGGAATACGCAGTATTTT. Its translation: CASRGLAGNTQYF.

The CDR3 bases are TGTGCCACCAGGGTGCCTTTGGGAAATTTAGATACGCAGTATTTT. Translated: CATRVPLGNLDTQYF. The chain employs TRBV6-1 and TRBJ2-3, with D maybe TRBD1 (5 bases). The germline V and J ends were trimmed by 10 bases and 5 bases, with 22 bases remaining between them. Germline CDR1 and CDR2: MNHNS and SASEGT. The length of the CDR3 is 15 residues.

This clonotype was counted a few times. This chain connects TRBV4-3 to TRBJ1-2; D is perhaps TRBD1 (6 bases). The CDR3 runs to 14 residues. Germline CDR1 and CDR2: LGHNA and YSLEER. Trimming stripped 3 bases from V and 8 bases from J, with 16 bases between. CDR3 in amino acids: CASSQWQGSGGYTF. CDR3 nucleotides: TGCGCCAGCAGCCAGTGGCAGGGGTCGGGAGGCTACACCTTC.

The rearrangement uses TRBV30 and TRBJ2-3; tentatively, D is TRBD1 or TRBD2 (6 bases each). Germline CDR1 GTSNPN, CDR2 SVGIG (reference sequence). The CDR3 loop spans 13 amino acids. V dropped 0 bases and J dropped 3 bases, with 7 bases sitting between them. The CDR3 nucleotides read TGTGCCTGGAGTGTAGGGGGGACAGATACGCAGTATTTT. This gives the protein CAWSVGGTDTQYF.

The CDR3 coding sequence is TGCAGTGCTAGTTTCCTCTCCGGGACTCTTAAAAACATTCAGTACTTC. This codes for CSASFLSGTLKNIQYF. This chain links TRBV20-1 with TRBJ2-4, with D possibly matching TRBD2 (6 bases). Germline-derived CDR1 and CDR2 are DFQATT and SNEGSKA (reference sequence). There are 16 residues in the CDR3. V lost 3 bases and J 4 bases, leaving 19 bases between the germline ends.